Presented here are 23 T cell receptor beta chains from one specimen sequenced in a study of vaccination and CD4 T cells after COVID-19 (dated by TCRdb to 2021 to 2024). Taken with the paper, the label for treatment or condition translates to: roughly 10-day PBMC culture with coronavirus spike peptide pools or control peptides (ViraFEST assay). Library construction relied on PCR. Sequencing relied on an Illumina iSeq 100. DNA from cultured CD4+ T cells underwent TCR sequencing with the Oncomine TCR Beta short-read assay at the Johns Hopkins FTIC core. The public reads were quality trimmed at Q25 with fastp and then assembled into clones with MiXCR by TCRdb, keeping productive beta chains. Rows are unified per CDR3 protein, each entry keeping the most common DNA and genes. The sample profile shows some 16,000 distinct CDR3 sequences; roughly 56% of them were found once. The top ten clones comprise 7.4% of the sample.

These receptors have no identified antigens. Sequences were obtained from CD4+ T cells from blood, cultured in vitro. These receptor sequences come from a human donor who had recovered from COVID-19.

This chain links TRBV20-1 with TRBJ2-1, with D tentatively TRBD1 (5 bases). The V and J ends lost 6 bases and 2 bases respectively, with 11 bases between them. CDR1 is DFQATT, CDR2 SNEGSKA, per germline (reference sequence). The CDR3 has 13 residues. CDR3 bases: TGCAGTGCCGCAGGGCGCACCTACAATGAGCAGTTCTTC. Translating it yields CSAAGRTYNEQFF.

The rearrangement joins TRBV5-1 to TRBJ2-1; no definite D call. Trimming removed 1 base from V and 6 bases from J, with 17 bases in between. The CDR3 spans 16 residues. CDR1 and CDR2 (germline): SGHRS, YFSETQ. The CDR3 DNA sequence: TGCGCCAGCAGCTTGTTCTGGCCCCCCGCTGGCAATGAGCAGTTCTTC. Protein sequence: CASSLFWPPAGNEQFF.

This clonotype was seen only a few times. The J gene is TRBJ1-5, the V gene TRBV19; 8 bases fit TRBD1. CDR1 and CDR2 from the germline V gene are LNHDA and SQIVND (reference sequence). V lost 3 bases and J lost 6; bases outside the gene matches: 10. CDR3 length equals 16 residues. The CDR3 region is CASSIFGQGRGQPQHF. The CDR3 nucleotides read TGTGCCAGTAGTATCTTTGGACAGGGTCGGGGTCAGCCCCAGCATTTT.

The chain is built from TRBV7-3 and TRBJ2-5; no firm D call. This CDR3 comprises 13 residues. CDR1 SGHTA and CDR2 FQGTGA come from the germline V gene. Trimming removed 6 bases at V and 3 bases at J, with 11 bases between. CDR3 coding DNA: TGTGCCAGCAGTAAAGAAAGAGAAGAGACCCAGTACTTC. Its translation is CASSKEREETQYF.

CDR3 sequence reads: CSARDVRKRNTIYF. CDR3 coding DNA: TGCAGTGCTAGAGATGTTCGAAAGAGAAACACCATATATTTT. The chain combines TRBV20-1 with TRBJ1-3; D uncertain. Trimming removed 0 bases from V and 5 bases from J, with 11 bases in between. Germline CDR1 is DFQATT and CDR2 is SNEGSKA (reference sequence). The CDR3 has 14 amino acids.

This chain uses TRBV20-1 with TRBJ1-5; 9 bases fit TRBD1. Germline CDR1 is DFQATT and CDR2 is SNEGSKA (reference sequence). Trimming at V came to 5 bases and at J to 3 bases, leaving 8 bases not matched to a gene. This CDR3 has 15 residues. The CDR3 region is CSASGTGPINQPQHF. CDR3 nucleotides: TGCAGTGCTTCCGGGACAGGGCCGATCAATCAGCCCCAGCATTTT.

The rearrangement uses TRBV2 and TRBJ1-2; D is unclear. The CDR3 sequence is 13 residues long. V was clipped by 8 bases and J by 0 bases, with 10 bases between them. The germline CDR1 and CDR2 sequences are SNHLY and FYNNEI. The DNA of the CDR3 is TGTGCCAGCGGAACAGAAACTAACTATGGCTACACCTTC. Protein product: CASGTETNYGYTF.

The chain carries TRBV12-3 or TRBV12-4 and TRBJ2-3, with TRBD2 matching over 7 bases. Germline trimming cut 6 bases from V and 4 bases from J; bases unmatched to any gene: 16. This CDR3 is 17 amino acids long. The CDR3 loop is CASRDTLALKGSDTQYF. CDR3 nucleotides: TGTGCCAGCAGAGACACACTAGCGTTGAAGGGATCAGATACGCAGTATTTT.

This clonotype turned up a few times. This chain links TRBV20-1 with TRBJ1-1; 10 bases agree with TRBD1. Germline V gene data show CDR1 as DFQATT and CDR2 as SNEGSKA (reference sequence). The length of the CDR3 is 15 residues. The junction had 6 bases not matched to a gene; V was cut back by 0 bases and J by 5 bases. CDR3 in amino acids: CSARDWDRGVTEAFF. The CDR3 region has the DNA TGCAGTGCTAGAGATTGGGACAGGGGTGTAACTGAAGCTTTCTTT.

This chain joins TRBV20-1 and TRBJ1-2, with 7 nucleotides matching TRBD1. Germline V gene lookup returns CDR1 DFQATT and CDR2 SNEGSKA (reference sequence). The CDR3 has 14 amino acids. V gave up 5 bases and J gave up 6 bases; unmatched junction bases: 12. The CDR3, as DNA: TGCAGTGCTCCTTATGACAGGGATCGCGATGGCTACACCTTC. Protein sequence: CSAPYDRDRDGYTF.

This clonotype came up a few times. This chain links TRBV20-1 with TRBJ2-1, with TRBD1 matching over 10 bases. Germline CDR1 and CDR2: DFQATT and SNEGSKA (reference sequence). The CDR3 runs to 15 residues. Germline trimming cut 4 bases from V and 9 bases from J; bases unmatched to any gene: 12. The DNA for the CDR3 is TGCAGTGCTACCTCCCGGACAGGGGGAGTGAGTGAGCAGTTCTTC. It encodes CSATSRTGGVSEQFF.

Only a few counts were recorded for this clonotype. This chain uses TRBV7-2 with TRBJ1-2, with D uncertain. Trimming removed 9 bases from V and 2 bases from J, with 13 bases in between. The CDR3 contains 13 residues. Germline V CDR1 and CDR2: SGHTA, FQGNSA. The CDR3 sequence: CARADGANYGYTF. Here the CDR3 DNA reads TGTGCCAGGGCCGACGGAGCGAACTATGGCTACACCTTC.

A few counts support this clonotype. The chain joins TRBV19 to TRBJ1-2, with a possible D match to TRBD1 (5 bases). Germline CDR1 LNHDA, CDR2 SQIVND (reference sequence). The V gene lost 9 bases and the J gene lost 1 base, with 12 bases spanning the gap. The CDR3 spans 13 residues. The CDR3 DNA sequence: TGTGCCAGCCGGGGGACGGATAACTATGGCTACACCTTC. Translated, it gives CASRGTDNYGYTF. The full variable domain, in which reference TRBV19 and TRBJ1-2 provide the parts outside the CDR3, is DGGITQSPKYLFRKEGQNVTLSCEQNLNHDAMYWYRQDPGQGLRLIYYSQIVNDFQKGDIAEGYSVSREKKESFPLTVTSAQKNPTAFYLCASRGTDNYGYTFGSGTRLTVV.

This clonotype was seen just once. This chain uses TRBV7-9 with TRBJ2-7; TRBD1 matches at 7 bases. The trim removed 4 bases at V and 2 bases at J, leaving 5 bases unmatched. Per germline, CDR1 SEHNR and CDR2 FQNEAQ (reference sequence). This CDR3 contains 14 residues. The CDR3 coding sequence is TGTGCCAGCAGCTCCCGACAGGGAACCTACGAGCAGTACTTC. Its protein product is CASSSRQGTYEQYF.

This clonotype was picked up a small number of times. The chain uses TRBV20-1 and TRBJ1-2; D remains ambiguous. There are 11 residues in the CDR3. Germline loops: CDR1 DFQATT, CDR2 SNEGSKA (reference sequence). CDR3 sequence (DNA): TGCAGCTACGGCGGGCAGTATGGCTACACCTTC. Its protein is CSYGGQYGYTF.

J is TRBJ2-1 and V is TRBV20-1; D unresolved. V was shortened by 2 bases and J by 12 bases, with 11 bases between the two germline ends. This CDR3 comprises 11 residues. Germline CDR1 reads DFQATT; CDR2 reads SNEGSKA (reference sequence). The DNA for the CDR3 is TGCAGTGCTAGATCCATGGGTGTGCAGTTCTTC. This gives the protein CSARSMGVQFF.

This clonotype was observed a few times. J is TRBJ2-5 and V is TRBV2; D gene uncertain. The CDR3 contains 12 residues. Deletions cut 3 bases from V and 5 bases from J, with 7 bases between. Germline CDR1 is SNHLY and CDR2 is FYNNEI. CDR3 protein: CASSEAGETQYF. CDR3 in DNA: TGTGCCAGCAGTGAGGCTGGGGAGACCCAGTACTTC.

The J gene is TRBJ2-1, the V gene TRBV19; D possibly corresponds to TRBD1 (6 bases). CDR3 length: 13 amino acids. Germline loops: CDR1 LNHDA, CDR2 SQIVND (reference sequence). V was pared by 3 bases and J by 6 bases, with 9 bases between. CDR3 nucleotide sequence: TGTGCCAGTAGTATTGGCAGGGGCAATGAGCAGTTCTTC. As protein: CASSIGRGNEQFF.

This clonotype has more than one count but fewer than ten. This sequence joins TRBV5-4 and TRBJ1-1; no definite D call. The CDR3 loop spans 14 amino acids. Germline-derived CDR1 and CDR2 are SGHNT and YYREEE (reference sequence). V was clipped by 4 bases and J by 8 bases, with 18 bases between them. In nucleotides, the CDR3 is TGTGCCAGCAGCAGTCCCCGGGGTACCGGCGAAGCTTTCTTT. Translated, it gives CASSSPRGTGEAFF.

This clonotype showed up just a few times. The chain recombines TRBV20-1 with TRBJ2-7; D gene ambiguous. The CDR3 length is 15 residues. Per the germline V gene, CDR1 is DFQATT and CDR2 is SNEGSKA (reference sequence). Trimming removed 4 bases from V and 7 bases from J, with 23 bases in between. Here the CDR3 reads CSANPPPGLLGEQYF. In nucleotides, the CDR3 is TGCAGTGCTAACCCACCCCCCGGCCTTCTGGGAGAGCAGTACTTC.

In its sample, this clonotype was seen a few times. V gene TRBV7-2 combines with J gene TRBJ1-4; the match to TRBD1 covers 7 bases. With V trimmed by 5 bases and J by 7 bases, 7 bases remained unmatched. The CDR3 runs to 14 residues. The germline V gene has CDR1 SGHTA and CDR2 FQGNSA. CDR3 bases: TGTGCCAGCAGCCAAAACAGGGGTGGTGAAAAACTGTTTTTT. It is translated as CASSQNRGGEKLFF.

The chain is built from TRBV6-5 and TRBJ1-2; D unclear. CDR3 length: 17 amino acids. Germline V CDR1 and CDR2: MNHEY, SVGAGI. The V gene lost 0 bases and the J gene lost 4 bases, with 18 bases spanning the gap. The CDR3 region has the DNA TGTGCCAGCAGTTACTCCTTGGTTCAAACCCTTCCCTATGGCTACACCTTC. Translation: CASSYSLVQTLPYGYTF.

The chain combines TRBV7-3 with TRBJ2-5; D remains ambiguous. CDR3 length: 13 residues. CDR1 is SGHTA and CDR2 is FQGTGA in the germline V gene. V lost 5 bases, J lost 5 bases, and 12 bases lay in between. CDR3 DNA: TGTGCCAGCAGCCCCGCACTGGGGGAGACCCAGTACTTC. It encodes CASSPALGETQYF.